These T cell receptor beta chains were read from a single sample in a study of blood T cells in healthy people across ages. TCRdb fed the 5' RACE reads into MiXCR, producing one record per CDR3 protein. The table shows around 1.5 million distinct CDR3 sequences, with 30% to 35% occurring only once. The sequencing input was blood. Receptors were obtained from a woman aged 25 to 45 in good health. Both conserved end residues are part of each CDR3. Fields, in order: clone size, V gene, J gene, D gene, CDR3 DNA, CDR3 protein. A D gene is named only where the DNA matches it firmly. The listing skips clone size in some rows; elsewhere it reads once, few, many or a size class.

clone size: few
V gene: TRBV20-1
J gene: TRBJ1-4
D gene: TRBD1
CDR3 DNA: TGCAGTGCTACCCTGGACAGGGTAAATGAAAAACTGTTTTTT
CDR3 protein: CSATLDRVNEKLFF

clone size: .
V gene: TRBV10-2
J gene: TRBJ2-3
D gene: .
CDR3 DNA: TGCGCCAGCAGTGAGTCCGGGGAGGCGCAGTATTTT
CDR3 protein: CASSESGEAQYF

clone size: many
V gene: TRBV9
J gene: TRBJ2-3
D gene: TRBD2
CDR3 DNA: TGTGCCAGCAGTGCGGGAGGCACAGATACGCAGTATTTT
CDR3 protein: CASSAGGTDTQYF

clone size: .
V gene: TRBV28
J gene: TRBJ1-1
D gene: TRBD1
CDR3 DNA: TGTGCCAGCAACAGGGACAGGAGAACGAACACTGAAGCTTTCTTT
CDR3 protein: CASNRDRRTNTEAFF

clone size: few
V gene: TRBV4-1
J gene: TRBJ1-5
D gene: .
CDR3 DNA: TGCGCCAGCAGTCCTGGGAGATTGGGGGTGTATCAGCCCCAGCATTTT
CDR3 protein: CASSPGRLGVYQPQHF

clone size: many
V gene: TRBV20-1
J gene: TRBJ2-1
D gene: .
CDR3 DNA: TGCAGTGCTAGCCCACGAGGTCCCTCCTACAATGAGCAGTTCTTC
CDR3 protein: CSASPRGPSYNEQFF

clone size: .
V gene: TRBV6-2/TRBV6-3
J gene: TRBJ2-7
D gene: .
CDR3 DNA: TGTGCCAGCAGTCCCGAACGACTCTACGAGCAGTACTTC
CDR3 protein: CASSPERLYEQYF

clone size: once
V gene: TRBV7-2
J gene: TRBJ2-5
D gene: .
CDR3 DNA: TGTGCCAGCAAAAAAACCGGGACACCAAGCCAAGAGACCCAGTACTTC
CDR3 protein: CASKKTGTPSQETQYF

clone size: .
V gene: TRBV5-1
J gene: TRBJ2-1
D gene: TRBD2
CDR3 DNA: TGCGCCAGCAGCTCCCCCGGGACTAGCGGCAGCTCCTACAATGAGCAGTTCTTC
CDR3 protein: CASSSPGTSGSSYNEQFF

clone size: few
V gene: TRBV7-3
J gene: TRBJ2-3
D gene: TRBD2
CDR3 DNA: TGTGCCAGCAGCTTCGGGACTGGCGGGGGGGCAACTAGCACAGATACGCAGTATTTT
CDR3 protein: CASSFGTGGGATSTDTQYF

clone size: few
V gene: TRBV7-3
J gene: TRBJ2-1
D gene: TRBD1
CDR3 DNA: TGTGCCAGCAGCTTAGTGGGACAGGGCAATGAGCAGTTCTTC
CDR3 protein: CASSLVGQGNEQFF

clone size: .
V gene: TRBV7-9
J gene: TRBJ1-4
D gene: .
CDR3 DNA: TGTGCCAGCAGACCACCGGAGGCTGGGGGAAAACTGTTTTTT
CDR3 protein: CASRPPEAGGKLFF

clone size: .
V gene: TRBV18
J gene: TRBJ1-1
D gene: .
CDR3 DNA: TGTGCCAGCTCACCGATACAGGACATGAACACTGAAGCTTTCTTT
CDR3 protein: CASSPIQDMNTEAFF

clone size: .
V gene: TRBV20-1
J gene: TRBJ2-7
D gene: .
CDR3 DNA: TGCAGTGCTCCAACGACAGGCAGTAGGTCCTACGAGCAGTACTTC
CDR3 protein: CSAPTTGSRSYEQYF

clone size: .
V gene: TRBV4-1
J gene: TRBJ1-2
D gene: .
CDR3 DNA: TGCGCCAGCAGCCACTACAGTCGGGGCTACACCTTC
CDR3 protein: CASSHYSRGYTF

clone size: .
V gene: TRBV5-1
J gene: TRBJ2-1
D gene: TRBD2
CDR3 DNA: TGCGCCAGCAGCTTGCTAGCGGGGCTATACAATGAGCAGTTCTTC
CDR3 protein: CASSLLAGLYNEQFF

clone size: few
V gene: TRBV4-1
J gene: TRBJ1-2
D gene: TRBD1
CDR3 DNA: TGCGCCAGCAGCCAAGATCAACAGGGGGCGGGAGGCTACACCTTC
CDR3 protein: CASSQDQQGAGGYTF

clone size: .
V gene: TRBV11-2
J gene: TRBJ2-1
D gene: .
CDR3 DNA: TGTGCCAGCAGCCCTCCACCGGCAGGGCAGGTTGAGCAGTTCTTC
CDR3 protein: CASSPPPAGQVEQFF

clone size: .
V gene: TRBV5-1
J gene: TRBJ2-6
D gene: .
CDR3 DNA: TGCGCCAGCGGCTTGGCGGCGGTAAGCTCTGGGGCCAACGTCCTGACTTTC
CDR3 protein: CASGLAAVSSGANVLTF

clone size: many
V gene: TRBV20-1
J gene: TRBJ2-1
D gene: TRBD1
CDR3 DNA: TGCAGTGCTGAGTCGACAGGGGGCAATGAGCAGTTCTTC
CDR3 protein: CSAESTGGNEQFF

clone size: .
V gene: TRBV7-2
J gene: TRBJ1-2
D gene: .
CDR3 DNA: TGTGCCAGCAGTCAACCCGGGGCAGGGGTAATCACCTTC
CDR3 protein: CASSQPGAGVITF

clone size: few
V gene: TRBV7-7
J gene: TRBJ2-3
D gene: .
CDR3 DNA: TGTGCCAGCAGCTTAGTGGTCCCTAGCGTGAAATTGGATACGCAGTATTTT
CDR3 protein: CASSLVVPSVKLDTQYF

clone size: .
V gene: TRBV6-6
J gene: TRBJ1-2
D gene: .
CDR3 DNA: TGTGCCAGCAGTTTTCTCCCAGGGTTCTACACCTTC
CDR3 protein: CASSFLPGFYTF

clone size: few
V gene: TRBV3-1
J gene: TRBJ2-7
D gene: .
CDR3 DNA: TGTGCCAGCAGGTCCCACGGCTCATCCTACGAGCAGTACTTC
CDR3 protein: CASRSHGSSYEQYF